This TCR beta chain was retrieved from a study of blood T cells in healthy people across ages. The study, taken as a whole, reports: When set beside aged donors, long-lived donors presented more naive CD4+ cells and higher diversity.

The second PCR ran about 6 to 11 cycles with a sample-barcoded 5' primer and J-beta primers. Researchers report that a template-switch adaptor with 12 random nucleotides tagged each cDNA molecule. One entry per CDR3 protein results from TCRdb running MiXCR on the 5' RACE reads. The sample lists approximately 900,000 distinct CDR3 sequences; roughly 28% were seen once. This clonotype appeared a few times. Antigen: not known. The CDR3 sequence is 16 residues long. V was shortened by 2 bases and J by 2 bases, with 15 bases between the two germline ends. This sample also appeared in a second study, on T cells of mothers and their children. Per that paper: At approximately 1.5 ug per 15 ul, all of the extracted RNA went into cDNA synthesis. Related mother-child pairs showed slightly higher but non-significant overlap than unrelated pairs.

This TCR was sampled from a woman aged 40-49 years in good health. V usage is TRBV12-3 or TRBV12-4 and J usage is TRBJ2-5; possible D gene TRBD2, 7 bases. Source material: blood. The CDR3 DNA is TGTGCCAGCAGTTTAATGGGGGAGGGGGTACAAGAGACCCAGTACTTC. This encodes CASSLMGEGVQETQYF.